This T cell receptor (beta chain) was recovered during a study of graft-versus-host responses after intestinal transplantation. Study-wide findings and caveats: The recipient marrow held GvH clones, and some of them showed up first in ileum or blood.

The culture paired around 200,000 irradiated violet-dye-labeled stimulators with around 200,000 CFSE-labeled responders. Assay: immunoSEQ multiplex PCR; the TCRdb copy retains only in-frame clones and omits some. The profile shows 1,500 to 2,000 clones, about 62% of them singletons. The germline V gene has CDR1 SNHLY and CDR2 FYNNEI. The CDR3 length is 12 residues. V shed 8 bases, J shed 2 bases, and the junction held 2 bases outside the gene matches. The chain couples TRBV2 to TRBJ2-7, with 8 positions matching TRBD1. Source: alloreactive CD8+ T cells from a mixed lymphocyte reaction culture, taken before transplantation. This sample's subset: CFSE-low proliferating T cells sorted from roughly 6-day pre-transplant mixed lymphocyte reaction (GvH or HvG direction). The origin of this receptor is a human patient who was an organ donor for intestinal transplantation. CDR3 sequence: CASEDRAYEQYF. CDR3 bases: TGTGCCAGCGAGGACAGGGCCTACGAGCAGTACTTC.